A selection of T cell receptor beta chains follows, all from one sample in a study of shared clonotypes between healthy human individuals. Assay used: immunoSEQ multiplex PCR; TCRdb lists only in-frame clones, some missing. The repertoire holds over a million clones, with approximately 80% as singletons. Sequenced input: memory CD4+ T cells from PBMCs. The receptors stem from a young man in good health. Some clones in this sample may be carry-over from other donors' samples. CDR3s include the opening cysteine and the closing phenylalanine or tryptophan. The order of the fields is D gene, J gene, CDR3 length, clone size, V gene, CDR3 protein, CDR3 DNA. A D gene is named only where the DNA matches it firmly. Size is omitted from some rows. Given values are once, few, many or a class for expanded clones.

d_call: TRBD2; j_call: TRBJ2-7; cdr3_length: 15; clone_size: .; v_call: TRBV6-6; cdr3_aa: CASSYPGTRGDEQYF; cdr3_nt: TGTGCCAGCAGTTACCCCGGGACTAGGGGGGACGAGCAGTACTTC
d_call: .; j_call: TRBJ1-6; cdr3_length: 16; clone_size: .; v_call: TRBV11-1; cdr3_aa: CASSRGGGDYNSPLHF; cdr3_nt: TGTGCCAGCAGCCGAGGGGGAGGCGACTATAATTCGCCCCTCCACTTT
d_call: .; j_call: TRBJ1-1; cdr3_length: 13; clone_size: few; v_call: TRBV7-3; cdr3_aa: CASSRSGNTEAFF; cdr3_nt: TGTGCCAGCAGCCGGTCGGGTAACACTGAAGCTTTCTTT
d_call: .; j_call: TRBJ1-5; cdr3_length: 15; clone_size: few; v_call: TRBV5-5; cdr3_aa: CASSLVGRFNQPQHF; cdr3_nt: TGTGCCAGCAGCTTGGTGGGCAGGTTCAATCAGCCCCAGCATTTT
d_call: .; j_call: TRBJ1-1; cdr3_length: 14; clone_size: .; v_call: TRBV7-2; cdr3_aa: CASSFGGAGTEAFF; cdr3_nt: TGTGCCAGCAGCTTTGGCGGGGCGGGGACTGAAGCTTTCTTT
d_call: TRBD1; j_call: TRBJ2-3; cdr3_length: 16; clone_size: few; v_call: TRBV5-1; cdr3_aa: CASSFVGGSPGDTQYF; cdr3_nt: TGCGCCAGCAGCTTCGTAGGGGGCTCTCCTGGGGATACGCAGTATTTT
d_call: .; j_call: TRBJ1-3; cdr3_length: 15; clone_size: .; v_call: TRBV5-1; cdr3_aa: CASSLGRSSGNTIYF; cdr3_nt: TGCGCCAGCAGCCTTGGACGGAGCTCTGGAAACACCATATATTTT
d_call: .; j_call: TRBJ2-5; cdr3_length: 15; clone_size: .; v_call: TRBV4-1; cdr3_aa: CASSQDQVTVETQYF; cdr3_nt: TGCGCCAGCAGCCAAGATCAGGTTACGGTGGAGACCCAGTACTTC
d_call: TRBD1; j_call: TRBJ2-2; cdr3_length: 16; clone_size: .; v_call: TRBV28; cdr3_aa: CASSPRDRDYTGELFF; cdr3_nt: TGTGCCAGCAGTCCCCGGGACAGAGACTACACCGGGGAGCTGTTTTTT
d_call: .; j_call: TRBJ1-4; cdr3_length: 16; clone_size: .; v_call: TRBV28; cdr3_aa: CASSSSSGLTNEKLFF; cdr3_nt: TGTGCCAGCAGTTCCTCCTCAGGGTTAACTAATGAAAAACTGTTTTTT
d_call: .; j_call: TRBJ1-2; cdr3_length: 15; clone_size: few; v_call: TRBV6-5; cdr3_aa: CASSYAHGRGHGYTF; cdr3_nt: TGTGCCAGCAGTTACGCCCACGGCAGGGGACATGGCTACACCTTC
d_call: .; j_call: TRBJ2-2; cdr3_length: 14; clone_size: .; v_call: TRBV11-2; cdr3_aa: CASRLVARAGELFF; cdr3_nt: TGTGCCAGCAGATTGGTAGCGAGGGCCGGGGAGCTGTTTTTT
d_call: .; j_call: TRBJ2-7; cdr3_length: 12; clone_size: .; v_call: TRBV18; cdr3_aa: CASSQGSDEQYF; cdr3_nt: TGTGCCAGCTCACAGGGGTCCGACGAGCAGTACTTC
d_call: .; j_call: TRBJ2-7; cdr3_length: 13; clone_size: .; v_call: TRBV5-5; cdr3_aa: CASSLGTSGEQYF; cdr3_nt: TGTGCCAGCAGCTTGGGAACCTCCGGCGAGCAGTACTTC
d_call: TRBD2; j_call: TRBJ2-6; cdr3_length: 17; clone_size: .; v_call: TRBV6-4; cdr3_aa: CASSDGTSGSGANVLTF; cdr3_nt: TGTGCCAGCAGTGACGGGACTAGCGGGTCTGGGGCCAACGTCCTGACTTTC
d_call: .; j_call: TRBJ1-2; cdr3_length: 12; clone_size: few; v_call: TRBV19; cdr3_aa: CATLRGNYGYTF; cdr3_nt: TGTGCCACCCTGCGGGGCAACTATGGCTACACCTTC
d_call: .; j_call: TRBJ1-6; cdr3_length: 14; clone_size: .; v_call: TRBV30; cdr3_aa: CAWSAGVYNSPLHF; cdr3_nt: TGTGCCTGGAGCGCCGGGGTTTATAATTCACCCCTCCACTTT
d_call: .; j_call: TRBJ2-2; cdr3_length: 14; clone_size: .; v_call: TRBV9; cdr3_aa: CASSVVQNTGELFF; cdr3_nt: TGTGCCAGCAGCGTAGTACAGAACACCGGGGAGCTGTTTTTT
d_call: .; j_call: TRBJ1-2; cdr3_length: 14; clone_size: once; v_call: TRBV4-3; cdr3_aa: CASSQEEGVYGYTF; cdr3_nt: TGCGCCAGCAGCCAAGAGGAGGGGGTATATGGCTACACCTTC
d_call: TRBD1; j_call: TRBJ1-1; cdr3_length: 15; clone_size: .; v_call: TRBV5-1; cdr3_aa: CASSWTNRGNTEAFF; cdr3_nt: TGCGCCAGCAGCTGGACAAACAGGGGAAACACTGAAGCTTTCTTT
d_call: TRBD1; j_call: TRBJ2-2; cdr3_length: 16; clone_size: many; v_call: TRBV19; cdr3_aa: CASSKGQGVGTGELFF; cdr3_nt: TGTGCCAGTAGTAAGGGACAGGGGGTTGGTACCGGGGAGCTGTTTTTT
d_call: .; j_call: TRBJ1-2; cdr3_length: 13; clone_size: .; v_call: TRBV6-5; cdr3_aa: CASSYTGGNGYTF; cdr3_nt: TGTGCCAGCAGTTACACGGGGGGGAATGGCTACACCTTC
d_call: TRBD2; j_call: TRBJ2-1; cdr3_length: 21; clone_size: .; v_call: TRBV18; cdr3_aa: CASSPPGRRTSGTALHNEQFF; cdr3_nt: TGTGCCAGCTCACCACCTGGCCGAAGGACTAGCGGTACCGCCTTACACAATGAGCAGTTCTTC
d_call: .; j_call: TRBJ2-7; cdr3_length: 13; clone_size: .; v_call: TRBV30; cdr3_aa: CAVSYGVHHEQYF; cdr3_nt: TGTGCCGTATCTTACGGGGTGCACCACGAGCAGTACTTC
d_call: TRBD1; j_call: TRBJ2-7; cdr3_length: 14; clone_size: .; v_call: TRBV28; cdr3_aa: CASTDRVGAYEQYF; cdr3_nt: TGTGCCAGCACCGACAGGGTGGGGGCCTACGAGCAGTACTTC